These T cell receptor beta chains were read from a single sample in a study of blood T cell repertoires in COVID-19. This table comes from immunoSEQ multiplex PCR, and its TCRdb copy is limited to in-frame clones, with some not included. The sample shows 150,000 to 200,000 clones, approximately 95% of them seen only once. The sequenced sample was peripheral blood. The receptors shown here come from a woman aged 60-75 years with COVID-19, enrolled during active disease. The CDR3 runs from the conserved cysteine through the conserved F or W. A D gene is named only where the DNA matches it firmly. Where a row states a size, it is once, few, many or the class of an expanded clone; other rows omit it.

clone_size,j_call,v_call,d_call,cdr3_aa,cdr3_nt
NA,TRBJ1-1,TRBV5-1,NA,CASSSTQVNTEAFF,TGCGCCAGCAGCTCAACACAGGTAAACACTGAAGCTTTCTTT
once,TRBJ1-2,TRBV6-6,NA,CASSSRRGINYGYTF,TGTGCCAGCAGTTCCCGCCGCGGGATCAACTATGGCTACACCTTC
NA,TRBJ2-2,TRBV7-9,TRBD1,CASSTDRGQTGELFF,TGTGCCAGCAGCACAGACAGGGGGCAAACCGGGGAGCTGTTTTTT
NA,TRBJ2-1,TRBV27,NA,CASSQGVSSYNEQFF,TGTGCCAGCAGCCAAGGGGTGAGCTCCTACAATGAGCAGTTCTTC
NA,TRBJ1-1,TRBV28,NA,CASTLGGVTNTEAFF,TGTGCCAGCACCCTAGGGGGGGTGACGAACACTGAAGCTTTCTTT
NA,TRBJ1-1,TRBV2,TRBD1,CASLGDRVDPEAFF,TGTGCCAGCCTAGGGGACAGGGTTGACCCTGAAGCTTTCTTT
NA,TRBJ1-1,TRBV6-6,NA,CASSYTPAGTEAFF,TGTGCCAGCAGTTATACGCCAGCGGGCACTGAAGCTTTCTTT
NA,TRBJ2-2,TRBV5-1,TRBD1,CASKLSRDRALRGELFF,TGCGCCAGCAAATTATCCCGGGACAGGGCTCTCAGGGGGGAGCTGTTTTTT
NA,TRBJ2-7,TRBV25-1,NA,CASSVVGARDEQYF,TGTGCCAGCAGTGTAGTGGGGGCGCGGGACGAGCAGTACTTC
NA,TRBJ1-6,TRBV11-2,NA,CASSLLSSYNSPLHF,TGTGCCAGCAGCTTGTTGAGCTCCTATAATTCACCCCTCCACTTT
NA,TRBJ1-2,TRBV4-3,NA,CASSQEVLDSQDYGYTF,TGCGCCAGCAGCCAAGAGGTCCTGGACAGCCAGGACTATGGCTACACCTTC
few,TRBJ1-5,TRBV6-5,TRBD1,CASSPGTDLTPQHF,TGTGCCAGCAGTCCCGGGACAGATTTGACGCCCCAGCATTTT
few,TRBJ1-1,TRBV5-1,TRBD1,CASSSRTGARDTEAFF,TGCGCCAGCAGCTCAAGGACAGGGGCGCGGGACACTGAAGCTTTCTTT
NA,TRBJ1-1,TRBV4-3,TRBD1,CASSQNYRGTEAFF,TGCGCCAGCAGCCAAAATTACAGGGGCACTGAAGCTTTCTTT
NA,TRBJ1-4,TRBV28,NA,CASSFSGRAKNEKLFF,TGTGCCAGCAGTTTTTCAGGGAGGGCAAAAAATGAAAAACTGTTTTTT
few,TRBJ2-1,TRBV11-3,NA,CASSLYTGTTYNEQFF,TGTGCCAGCAGCTTATACACCGGGACAACCTACAATGAGCAGTTCTTC